This T cell receptor (beta chain) was captured by sequencing in a study of OX40 agonist ivuxolimab in advanced cancers. V was trimmed by 5 bases and J by 0 bases, leaving 14 bases between them. The CDR3 totals 15 residues. From germline, CDR1 is MDHEN and CDR2 SYDVKM. The table came from immunoSEQ multiplex PCR; TCRdb's copy has only in-frame clones and leaves some out. Of 55,000 to 75,000 clones listed, 90% to 95% were seen once; the top ten hold 3.5% to 4.5%. This sequence originates from an adult with an advanced solid tumor such as melanoma, head and neck, liver or kidney cancer. J is TRBJ2-7 and V is TRBV28; D perhaps matches TRBD1 (6 bases). The source material was CD4+ or CD8+ T cells sorted from blood, sampled in a trial of the OX40 agonist ivuxolimab. The CDR3 DNA is TGTGCCAGCAGTAGCACAGGGCTGACCTCCTACGAGCAGTACTTC. Protein sequence: CASSSTGLTSYEQYF.